These 14 T cell receptor beta chains came from one sample sequenced in a study of regulatory T cells in long-lasting Graves disease. Sample time point: newly diagnosed GD, antithyroid drugs for less than 3 months. From RNA extracted from PBMCs, the TCR library was made. Researchers made TCR beta libraries by using iRepertoire HTBI primers and running Arm-PCR on CDR3 regions. TCRdb re-analysed the multiplex PCR reads in MiXCR, keeping a single row per CDR3 protein. The sample carries roughly 610,000 distinct CDR3 sequences, about 16% recorded once. The same specimen was also included in a second study, on T cells in Graves' hyperthyroidism and ophthalmopathy.

The sequenced sample was peripheral blood mononuclear cells (PBMCs), obtained at new diagnosis, from a patient treated with antithyroid drugs. The source of these receptors is a man aged 18-30 years with Graves disease.

With respect to this clonotype: A clone one base away is much larger, so this may be a read error. The chain carries TRBV9 and TRBJ2-1; D is uncertain. The CDR3 has 12 amino acids. Germline loops: CDR1 SGDLS, CDR2 YYNGEE. Trimming pared 1 base from V and 5 bases from J, leaving 4 bases between. CDR3 region: CASSVQDNEQFF. DNA of the CDR3: TGTGCCAGCAGCGTACAGGACAATGAGCAGTTCTTC.

This clonotype was seen a few times. J is TRBJ2-1 and V is TRBV4-1, with D unresolved. The germline CDR1 and CDR2 sequences are MGHRA and YSYEKL. CDR3 length equals 15 residues. Deletions cut 0 bases from V and 5 bases from J, with 11 bases between. CDR3 amino acids: CASSQEIALNNEQFF. The CDR3 DNA follows: TGCGCCAGCAGCCAAGAAATCGCCTTAAACAATGAGCAGTTCTTC.

This clonotype has more than one count but fewer than ten. V is TRBV9 and J is TRBJ2-1; 9 bases line up with TRBD2. J lost 4 bases, V lost 0 bases, and 5 bases had no gene match. CDR1 SGDLS and CDR2 YYNGEE come from the germline V gene. The CDR3 contains 16 residues. CDR3 amino acids: CASSVVASGIYNEQFF. CDR3 nucleotide sequence: TGTGCCAGCAGCGTAGTTGCTAGCGGGATATACAATGAGCAGTTCTTC.

The table lists this clonotype with many counts. The V gene is TRBV30, the J gene TRBJ2-1, with TRBD2 identical over 10 bases. V lost 0 bases and J lost 8; bases outside the gene matches: 7. CDR1 and CDR2 from the germline V gene are GTSNPN and SVGIG (reference sequence). The CDR3 runs to 15 residues. This chain's CDR3 is CAWSVLAGVLYEQFF. The CDR3 DNA reads as TGTGCCTGGAGTGTTCTAGCGGGAGTTTTGTATGAGCAGTTCTTC.

With respect to this clonotype: One end of the junction varies from germline; a read error may be responsible. The chain joins TRBV2 to TRBJ2-7; 14 bases line up with TRBD2. Per the germline V gene, CDR1 is SNHLY and CDR2 is FYNNEI. CDR3 length: 14 residues. CDR3 DNA sequence: TGTACCAGCAAGGGGACTAGCGGGAGTAGGGAGCAGTACTTC. Residues: CTSKGTSGSREQYF.

The V gene is TRBV7-9, the J gene TRBJ1-1; 9 bases match TRBD1. Unmatched junction bases numbered 6, after V lost 1 base and J lost 6 bases. Looked up from germline, CDR1 is SEHNR and CDR2 is FQNEAQ (reference sequence). CDR3 length: 15 residues. DNA for the CDR3: TGTGCCAGCAGCTTAGAGACAGGGGGTAGATCTGAAGCTTTCTTT. The encoded protein is CASSLETGGRSEAFF.

The table lists this clonotype with a few counts. This chain uses TRBV7-8 with TRBJ2-7; D may be TRBD1 or TRBD2 (5 bases each). V was cut by 8 bases and J by 6 bases, with 14 bases left in between. Per germline, CDR1 SGHVS and CDR2 FQNEAQ. The CDR3 spans 12 residues. The CDR3 DNA reads as TGTGCCAGCCGGGACCGGCGAAGCGAGCAGTACTTC. This gives the protein CASRDRRSEQYF.

Regarding this clonotype: This may arise from a read error, as a much more abundant clone is one base away. The V gene is TRBV18, the J gene TRBJ2-5, with D uncertain. Judging by the DNA end, TRBJ2-1 fits better; the J call may be wrong. The germline CDR1 and CDR2 sequences are KGHSH and LQKENI. This CDR3 is built from 13 residues. CDR3 in amino acids: CASSPQYQETQFF. CDR3 in DNA: TGTGCCAGCTCACCCCAATACCAAGAGACCCAGTTCTTC.

This clonotype was counted a few times. The chain employs TRBV19 and TRBJ2-7; 8 nucleotides agree with TRBD1. Germline V gives CDR1 LNHDA, CDR2 SQIVND (reference sequence). This CDR3 is built from 14 residues. Trimming at V came to 3 bases and at J to 4 bases, leaving 5 bases not matched to a gene. CDR3 protein: CASSIRQGAYEQYF. The CDR3, as DNA: TGTGCCAGTAGTATTAGGCAGGGGGCTTACGAGCAGTACTTC.

The CDR3 bases are TGTGCCAGTAGTATAGTTTTGGGGGCGAGGAGCAATCAGCCCCAGCATTTT. It codes for CASSIVLGARSNQPQHF. The rearrangement uses TRBV19 and TRBJ1-5; TRBD1 is a possible D gene (6 bases). This CDR3 contains 17 residues. Per the germline V gene, CDR1 is LNHDA and CDR2 is SQIVND (reference sequence). With 1 base removed from V and 1 base from J, the gap between germline ends came to 14 bases.

This clonotype was counted a few times. The J gene is TRBJ2-7, the V gene TRBV6-5, with D possibly TRBD2 on 7 matching bases. CDR1 MNHEY and CDR2 SVGAGI come from the germline V gene. V lost 2 bases and J 6 bases, leaving 20 bases between the germline ends. The CDR3 has 16 residues. CDR3 sequence (DNA): TGTGCCAGCAGTTACGGGGGGGCGGCAGGGGACGTCGAGCAGTACTTC. As protein: CASSYGGAAGDVEQYF.

This clonotype was observed a handful of times. The V and J genes are TRBV5-1 and TRBJ2-7, with D perhaps TRBD1 or TRBD2 (5 bases each). V was cut by 4 bases and J by 6 bases, with 20 bases left in between. The CDR3 spans 15 residues. CDR1 is SGHRS, CDR2 YFSETQ, per germline. The chain's CDR3 is CASSPQRGTPAEQYF. The CDR3, as DNA: TGCGCCAGCAGCCCCCAGAGGGGCACCCCGGCCGAGCAGTACTTC.

Ten or more counts support this clonotype. The V call is TRBV5-1, the J call TRBJ2-7; perhaps TRBD1 as D (6 bases). Germline lookup yields CDR1 SGHRS and CDR2 YFSETQ. The V end lost 0 bases, the J end lost 0 bases, and 10 bases lay between the germline ends. The CDR3 loop spans 15 amino acids. The CDR3 loop is CASSLEQGSSYEQYF. The CDR3 DNA reads as TGCGCCAGCAGCTTGGAACAGGGTTCCTCCTACGAGCAGTACTTC.

In its sample, this clonotype was seen many times. This chain connects TRBV7-9 to TRBJ2-7; a possible D gene is TRBD2 (5 bases). The germline V and J ends were trimmed by 5 bases and 3 bases, with 11 bases remaining between them. The CDR3 totals 13 residues. CDR1 and CDR2 (germline): SEHNR, FQNEAQ (reference sequence). CDR3 in amino acids: CASSPRLFYEQYF. Here the CDR3 DNA reads TGTGCCAGCAGCCCGAGACTATTCTACGAGCAGTACTTC.